This is a list of T cell receptor beta chains from one sample in a study of regulatory T cells in long-lasting Graves disease. TCRdb used MiXCR to reprocess the multiplex PCR reads, holding one entry per CDR3 protein. The sample holds 650,000 to 850,000 distinct CDR3 sequences, 25% to 35% seen once. Sequencing was performed on peripheral blood mononuclear cells (PBMCs), taken when the disease was refractory, from a patient treated with antithyroid drugs. The source is a female donor with Graves disease. Each CDR3 is given with its conserved first and last residue.

v_call	cdr3_aa
TRBV29-1	CSARESGGSYGYTF
TRBV19	CACSTGAGEKLFF
TRBV6-5	CASSYGTETEAFF
TRBV2	CASSKTGTGASSSNQPQHF
TRBV20-1	CSARVVGLAGTYEQYF
TRBV6-1	CASSSYRGQETQYF
TRBV20-1	CSARGGFDNSPLHF
TRBV28	CASTLGRGRTYGYTF
TRBV10-2	CASRDGRAVTYEQYF
TRBV27	CASSFRGEFRTEAFF
TRBV20-1	CSARLRKASGSREQYF
TRBV11-2	CASSLDPRSAFF
TRBV12-3/TRBV12-4	CASSLGPRGRENSPLHF
TRBV19	CASSPTNRDPNQPQHF
TRBV18	CASSTTRDTEAFF
TRBV20-1	CSAPGLAGAGGYEQYF
TRBV7-2	CASSLRGVNQETQYF
TRBV12-3/TRBV12-4	CASRKQESMNTGELFF
TRBV29-1	CSVEDRDGEAQYF
TRBV6-1	CASNELAGGAGELFF
TRBV9	CASSVDNTQQTQYF